Below are 16 T cell receptor beta chains sequenced from a single sample in a study of cytomegalovirus exposure and HLA in healthy donors. The PCR employed 60 Vbeta primers together with 13 Jbeta primers. TCRdb's copy holds only in-frame clones and misses some; the assay was immunoSEQ multiplex PCR. The sample has 150,000 or so clones; roughly three quarters are singletons. The source material was PBMCs. All receptors derive from a man aged 25-40 years in good health and CMV-seropositive.

The gene calls are TRBV7-2 and TRBJ2-7; the match to TRBD2 covers 7 bases. The germline CDR1 and CDR2 sequences are SGHTA and FQGNSA. V was clipped by 4 bases and J by 6 bases; unmatched bases: 9. The CDR3 is 14 residues long. This CDR3 reads CASSSGGLVSEQYF. CDR3 DNA: TGTGCCAGCAGCTCCGGAGGACTAGTTTCCGAGCAGTACTTC.

This sequence joins TRBV5-8 and TRBJ2-5; TRBD2 might be the D (5 bases). Germline V gene sequence: CDR1 SGHTS, CDR2 YDEGEE. The CDR3 runs 14 residues. V gave up 4 bases and J gave up 4 bases, with 14 bases separating them. The CDR3 DNA reads as TGTGCCAGCAGCCAAAGACCCGAGGGAGAGACCCAGTACTTC. Translation: CASSQRPEGETQYF.

This sequence joins TRBV6-7 and TRBJ2-7; possible D gene TRBD1, 6 bases. TRBV6-7 counts as an open reading frame of uncertain function. CDR3 length equals 11 residues. Trimming took off 9 bases at V and 2 bases at J, with 8 bases between the two ends. CDR3 DNA: TGTGCCAGACGACAGGCCTACGAGCAGTACTTC. This sequence encodes CARRQAYEQYF.

This clone was seen a few times. The V call is TRBV7-6, the J call TRBJ2-7; 9 nucleotides line up with TRBD2. The J segment lost 2 bases and the V segment lost 1 base, leaving 12 bases of the junction unmatched. This CDR3 is built from 18 residues. Germline assignment: CDR1 SGHVS and CDR2 FNYEAQ. The CDR3 coding sequence is TGTGCCAGCAGCTTAGAGTCGTCTAGCGGGGACTTCACCTACGAGCAGTACTTC. Translation gives CASSLESSSGDFTYEQYF.

The chain couples TRBV4-1 to TRBJ1-5; D is undetermined. This CDR3 contains 13 residues. In germline, CDR1 is MGHRA, CDR2 YSYEKL. Trimming pared 3 bases from V and 8 bases from J, leaving 11 bases between. In DNA, the CDR3 is TGCGCCAGCAGCCAGGGAGCTCGGGAGCCCCAGCATTTT. Translating gives CASSQGAREPQHF.

V gene TRBV27 combines with J gene TRBJ2-5; 7 nucleotides agree with TRBD1. Trimming removed 6 bases from V and 4 bases from J; junction bases left unmatched: 5. The CDR3 loop spans 13 amino acids. CDR1 MNHEY and CDR2 SMNVEV come from the germline V gene (reference sequence). The CDR3 loop is CASRLAGGETQYF. Written as DNA, the CDR3 is TGTGCCAGCAGGCTGGCAGGGGGAGAGACCCAGTACTTC.

The chain recombines TRBV19 with TRBJ2-7, with 11 bases matching TRBD1. CDR1 and CDR2 (germline): LNHDA, SQIVND (reference sequence). J gave up 3 bases and V 6 bases, and 4 bases lay outside the gene matches. The CDR3 is 14 amino acids. The DNA of the CDR3 is TGTGCCAGTAGAGCCGGGACAGGGGGCTACGAGCAGTACTTC. Translated, it gives CASRAGTGGYEQYF.

This clone was seen only once. This chain links TRBV18 with TRBJ2-1, with TRBD1 as a possible D gene (5 bases). Germline V CDR1 and CDR2: KGHSH, LQKENI. V gave up 2 bases and J gave up 8 bases, with 10 bases separating them. The CDR3 spans 13 residues. The CDR3 DNA sequence: TGTGCCAGCTCACCAAGCAGGGAAGATGAGCAGTTCTTC. Encoded protein: CASSPSREDEQFF.

This clone has only a few counts. The J gene is TRBJ2-2, the V gene TRBV19; 12 nucleotides line up with TRBD2. The length of the CDR3 is 15 residues. Germline lookup yields CDR1 LNHDA and CDR2 SQIVND (reference sequence). V trimming: 4 bases; J trimming: 6 bases; junction bases outside the gene matches: 3. The CDR3 DNA sequence: TGTGCCAGTAGTAAGGGACTAGCGGGCGCCGGGGAGCTGTTTTTT. Amino acids: CASSKGLAGAGELFF.

The V call is TRBV4-2, the J call TRBJ1-2; D unresolved. The CDR3 sequence is 14 residues long. The V end was cut by 1 base, the J end by 1 base, with 7 bases between. Germline CDR1 LGHNA, CDR2 YNFKEQ. The CDR3 nucleotides are TGTGCCAGCAGCCAAGGTGGCGGTAACTATGGCTACACCTTC. This translates into CASSQGGGNYGYTF.

This CDR3 reads CAWSVRNSGTYEQYF. The DNA for the CDR3 is TGTGCCTGGAGTGTACGGAATAGCGGGACCTACGAGCAGTACTTC. The V gene is TRBV30, the J gene TRBJ2-7; 8 nucleotides line up with TRBD2. Germline V gene data show CDR1 as GTSNPN and CDR2 as SVGIG (reference sequence). This CDR3 region has 15 residues. V shed 0 bases, J shed 2 bases, and the junction held 6 bases outside the gene matches.

V gene TRBV7-9 combines with J gene TRBJ2-1; 10 bases align to TRBD2. V trimming: 5 bases; J trimming: 8 bases; junction bases outside the gene matches: 12. The V gene's germline CDR1 is SEHNR and CDR2 FQNEAQ (reference sequence). The CDR3 runs to 16 residues. The CDR3 DNA sequence: TGTGCCAGCAGCATGACTAGCGGGCCAACCGGGGATGAGCAGTTCTTC. Translation: CASSMTSGPTGDEQFF.

This clone was seen a handful of times. This chain links TRBV5-4 with TRBJ2-7; D possibly corresponds to TRBD1 (6 bases). The CDR3 sequence is 15 residues long. The ends were cut back, 2 bases at V and 0 bases at J, with 12 bases in the middle. The germline V gene has CDR1 SGHNT and CDR2 YYREEE (reference sequence). The CDR3 sequence: CASSFVQGSSYEQYF. CDR3 in DNA: TGTGCCAGCAGCTTCGTACAGGGAAGCTCCTACGAGCAGTACTTC.

The rearrangement joins TRBV9 to TRBJ1-4; 8 nucleotides line up with TRBD1. This CDR3 is 17 amino acids long. The germline V gene has CDR1 SGDLS and CDR2 YYNGEE. The J segment lost 8 bases and the V segment lost 3 bases, leaving 15 bases of the junction unmatched. The CDR3: CASSASRQGSGREKLFF. CDR3 bases: TGTGCCAGCAGCGCCTCCCGACAGGGGTCTGGGAGGGAAAAACTGTTTTTT.

This rearrangement joins TRBV5-1 to TRBJ2-7; 9 bases are shared with TRBD2. Germline CDR1 is SGHRS and CDR2 is YFSETQ. Trimming took 1 base from V and 1 from J; bases not matched to a gene: 9. This CDR3 has 17 residues. The CDR3 protein is CASSLSSLREGSYEQYF. The CDR3 DNA reads as TGCGCCAGCAGCTTGTCTAGTTTGCGGGAGGGGTCCTACGAGCAGTACTTC.

The chain recombines TRBV7-2 with TRBJ2-3, with 7 bases matching TRBD2. The CDR3 spans 15 residues. J gave up 5 bases and V 6 bases, and 11 bases lay outside the gene matches. Germline CDR1 and CDR2: SGHTA and FQGNSA. CDR3 residues: CASSYGGGERDTQYF. The DNA for the CDR3 is TGTGCCAGCAGTTATGGCGGGGGAGAACGAGATACGCAGTATTTT.